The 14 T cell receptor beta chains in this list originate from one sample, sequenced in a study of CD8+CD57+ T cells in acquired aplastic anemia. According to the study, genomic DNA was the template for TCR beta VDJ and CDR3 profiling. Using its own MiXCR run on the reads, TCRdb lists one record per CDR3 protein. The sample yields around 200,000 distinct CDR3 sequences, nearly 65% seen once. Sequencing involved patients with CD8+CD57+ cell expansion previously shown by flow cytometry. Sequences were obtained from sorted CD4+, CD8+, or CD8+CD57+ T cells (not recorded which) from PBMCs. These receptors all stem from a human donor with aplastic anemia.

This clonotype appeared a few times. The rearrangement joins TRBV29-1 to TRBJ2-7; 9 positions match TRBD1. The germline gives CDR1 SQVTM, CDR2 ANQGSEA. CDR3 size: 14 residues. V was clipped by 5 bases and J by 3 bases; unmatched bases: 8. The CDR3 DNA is TGCAGCGTTACCGGGACAGGGATTTTCTACGAGCAGTACTTC. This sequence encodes CSVTGTGIFYEQYF.

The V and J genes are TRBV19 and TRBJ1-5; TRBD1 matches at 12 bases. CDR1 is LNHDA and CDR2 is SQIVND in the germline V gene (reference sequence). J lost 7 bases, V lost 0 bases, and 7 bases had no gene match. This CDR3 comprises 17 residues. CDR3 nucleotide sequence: TGTGCCAGTAGTATAGACAGGGACAGGGGGCTGGAGCAGCCCCAGCATTTT. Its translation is CASSIDRDRGLEQPQHF. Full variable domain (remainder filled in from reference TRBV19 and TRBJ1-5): DGGITQSPKYLFRKEGQNVTLSCEQNLNHDAMYWYRQDPGQGLRLIYYSQIVNDFQKGDIAEGYSVSREKKESFPLTVTSAQKNPTAFYLCASSIDRDRGLEQPQHFGDGTRLSIL.

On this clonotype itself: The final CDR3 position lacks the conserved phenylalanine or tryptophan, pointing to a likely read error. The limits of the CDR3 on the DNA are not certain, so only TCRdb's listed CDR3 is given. The CDR3 is CASSLVGRVNT. The genes are TRBV7-9 and TRBJ2-7; the D segment call TRBD1 is taken from the table without a DNA check. The length of the CDR3 is 11 amino acids, counting both ends. Germline loops: CDR1 SEHNR, CDR2 FQNEAQ (reference sequence).

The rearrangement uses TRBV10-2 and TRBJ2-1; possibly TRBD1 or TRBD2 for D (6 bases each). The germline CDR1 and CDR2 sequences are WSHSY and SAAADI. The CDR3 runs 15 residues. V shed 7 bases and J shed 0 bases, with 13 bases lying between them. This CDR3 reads CASKRRGSSYNEQFF. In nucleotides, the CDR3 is TGCGCCAGCAAAAGGAGGGGGAGCTCCTACAATGAGCAGTTCTTC.

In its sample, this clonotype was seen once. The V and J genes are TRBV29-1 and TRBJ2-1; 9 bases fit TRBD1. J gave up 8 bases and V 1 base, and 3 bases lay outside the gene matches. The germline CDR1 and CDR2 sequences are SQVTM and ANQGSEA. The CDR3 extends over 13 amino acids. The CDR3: CSVEGTGAYEQFF. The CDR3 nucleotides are TGCAGCGTTGAAGGGACAGGGGCATATGAGCAGTTCTTC.

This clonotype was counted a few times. The CDR3 sequence is CSATGWDGYGYTF. CDR3 in DNA: TGCAGTGCTACAGGGTGGGATGGGTATGGCTACACCTTC. The V gene is TRBV20-1, the J gene TRBJ1-2, with D possibly TRBD1 on 5 matching bases. The CDR3 runs 13 residues. Per the germline V gene, CDR1 is DFQATT and CDR2 is SNEGSKA (reference sequence). V was pared by 4 bases and J by 5 bases, with 14 bases between.

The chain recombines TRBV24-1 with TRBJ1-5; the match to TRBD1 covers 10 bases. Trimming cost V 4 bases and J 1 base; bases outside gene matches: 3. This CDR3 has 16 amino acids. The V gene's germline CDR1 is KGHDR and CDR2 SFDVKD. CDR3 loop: CATSDPGQGSNQPQHF. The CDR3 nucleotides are TGTGCCACCAGTGACCCGGGACAGGGGAGCAATCAGCCCCAGCATTTT.

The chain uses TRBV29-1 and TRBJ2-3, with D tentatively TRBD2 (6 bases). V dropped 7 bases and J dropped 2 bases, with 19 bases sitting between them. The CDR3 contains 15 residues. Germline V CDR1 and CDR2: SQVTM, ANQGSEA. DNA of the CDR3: TGCAGCGCCCTGCGCGGGGCCCGCAACACAGATACGCAGTATTTT. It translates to CSALRGARNTDTQYF.

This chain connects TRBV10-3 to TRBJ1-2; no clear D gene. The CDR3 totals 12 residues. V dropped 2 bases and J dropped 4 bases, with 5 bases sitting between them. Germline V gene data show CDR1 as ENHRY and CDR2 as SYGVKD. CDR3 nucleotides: TGTGCCATCAGTGAGCCGGGCTATGGCTACACCTTC. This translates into CAISEPGYGYTF.

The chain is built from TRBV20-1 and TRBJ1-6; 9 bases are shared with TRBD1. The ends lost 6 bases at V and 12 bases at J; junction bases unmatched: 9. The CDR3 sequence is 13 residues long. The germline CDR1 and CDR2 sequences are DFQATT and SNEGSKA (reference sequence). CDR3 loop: CSAKPGQGKPLHF. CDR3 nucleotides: TGCAGTGCCAAACCGGGACAGGGTAAACCCCTCCACTTT.

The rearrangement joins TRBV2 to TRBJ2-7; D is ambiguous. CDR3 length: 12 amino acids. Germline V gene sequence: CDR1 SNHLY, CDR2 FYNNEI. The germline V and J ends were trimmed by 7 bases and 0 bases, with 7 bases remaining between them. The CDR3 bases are TGTGCCAGCACGGGTAGCTCCTACGAGCAGTACTTC. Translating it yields CASTGSSYEQYF.

The CDR3 DNA reads as TGTGCCACCAGCAGAGGACCGCAGAGACCCCTCCACTTT. Amino acids: CATSRGPQRPLHF. This chain uses TRBV15 with TRBJ1-6; the D is unclear. Trimming took off 1 base at V and 12 bases at J, with 10 bases between the two ends. The CDR3 is 13 amino acids. Germline CDR1 is LNHNV and CDR2 is YYDKDF (reference sequence).

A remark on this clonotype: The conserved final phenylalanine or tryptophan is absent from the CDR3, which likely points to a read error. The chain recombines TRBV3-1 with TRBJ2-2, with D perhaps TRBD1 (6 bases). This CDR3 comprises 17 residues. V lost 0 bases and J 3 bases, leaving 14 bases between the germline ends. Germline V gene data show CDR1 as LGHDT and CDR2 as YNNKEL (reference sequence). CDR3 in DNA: TGTGCCAGCAGCCAAGAGCACAGGGAGAGGGACACCGGGGAGCTGTTTTCT. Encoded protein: CASSQEHRERDTGELFS.

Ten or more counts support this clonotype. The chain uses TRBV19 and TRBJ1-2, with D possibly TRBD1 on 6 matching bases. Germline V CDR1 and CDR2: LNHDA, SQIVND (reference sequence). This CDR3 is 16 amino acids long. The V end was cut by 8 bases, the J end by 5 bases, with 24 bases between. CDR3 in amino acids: CASWPGARSTLYGYTF. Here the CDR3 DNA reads TGTGCCAGTTGGCCAGGGGCCAGATCGACCTTATATGGCTACACCTTC.